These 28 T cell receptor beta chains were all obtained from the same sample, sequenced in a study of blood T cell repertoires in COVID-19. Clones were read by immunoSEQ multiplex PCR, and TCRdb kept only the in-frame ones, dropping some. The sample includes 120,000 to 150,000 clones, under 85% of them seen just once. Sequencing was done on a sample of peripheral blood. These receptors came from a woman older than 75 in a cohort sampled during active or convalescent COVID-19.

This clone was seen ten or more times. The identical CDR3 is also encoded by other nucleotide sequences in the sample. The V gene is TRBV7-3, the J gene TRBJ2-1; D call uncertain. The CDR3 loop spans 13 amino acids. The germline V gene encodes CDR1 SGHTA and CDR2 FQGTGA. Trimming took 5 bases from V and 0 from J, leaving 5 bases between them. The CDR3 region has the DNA TGTGCCAGCAGCCCCAACTCCTACAATGAGCAGTTCTTC. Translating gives CASSPNSYNEQFF.

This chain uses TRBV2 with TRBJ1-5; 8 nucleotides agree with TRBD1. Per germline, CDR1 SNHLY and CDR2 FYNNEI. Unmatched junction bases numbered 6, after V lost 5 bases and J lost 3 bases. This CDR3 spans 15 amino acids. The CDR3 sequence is CASSNDRGYNQPQHF. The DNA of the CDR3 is TGTGCCAGCAGTAACGACAGGGGATACAATCAGCCCCAGCATTTT.

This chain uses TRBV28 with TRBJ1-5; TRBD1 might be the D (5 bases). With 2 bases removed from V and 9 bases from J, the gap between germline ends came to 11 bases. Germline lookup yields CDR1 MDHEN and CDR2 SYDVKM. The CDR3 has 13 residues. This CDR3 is CASSLIGGSPQHF. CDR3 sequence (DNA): TGTGCCAGCAGTTTAATCGGGGGATCGCCCCAGCATTTT.

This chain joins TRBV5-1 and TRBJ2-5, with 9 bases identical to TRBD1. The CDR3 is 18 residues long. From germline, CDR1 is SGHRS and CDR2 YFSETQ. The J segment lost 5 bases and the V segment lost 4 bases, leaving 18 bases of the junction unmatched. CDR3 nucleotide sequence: TGCGCCAGCAGCCCCCTCGGGACAGGGATTGGGCGGGAGGAGACCCAGTACTTC. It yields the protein CASSPLGTGIGREETQYF.

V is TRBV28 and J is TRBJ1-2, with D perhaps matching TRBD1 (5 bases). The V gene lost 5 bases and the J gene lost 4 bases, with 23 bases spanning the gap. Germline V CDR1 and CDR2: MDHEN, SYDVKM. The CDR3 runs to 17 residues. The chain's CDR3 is CASSGGGTAVWGYGYTF. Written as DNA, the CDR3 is TGTGCCAGCAGTGGGGGGGGAACGGCGGTTTGGGGCTATGGCTACACCTTC.

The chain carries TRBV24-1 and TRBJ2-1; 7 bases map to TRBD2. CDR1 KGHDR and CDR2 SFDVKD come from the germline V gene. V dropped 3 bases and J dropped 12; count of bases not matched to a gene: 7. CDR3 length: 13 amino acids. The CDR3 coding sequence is TGTGCCACCAGTGATCCGCGCCGCGGGGGGCAGTTCTTC. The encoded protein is CATSDPRRGGQFF.

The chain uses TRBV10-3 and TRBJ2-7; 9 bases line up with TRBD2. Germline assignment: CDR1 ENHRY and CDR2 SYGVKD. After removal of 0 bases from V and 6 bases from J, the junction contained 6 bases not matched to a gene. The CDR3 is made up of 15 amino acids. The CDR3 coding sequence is TGTGCCATCAGTGAGTCTGGGACTAGCTTTTTCGAGCAGTACTTC. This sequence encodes CAISESGTSFFEQYF.

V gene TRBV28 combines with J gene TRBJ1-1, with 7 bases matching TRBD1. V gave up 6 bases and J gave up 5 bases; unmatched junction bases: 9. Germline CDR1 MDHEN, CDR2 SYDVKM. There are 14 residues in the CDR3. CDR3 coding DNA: TGTGCCAGCAGACTGGACAGGCGGAGAACTGAAGCTTTCTTT. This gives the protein CASRLDRRRTEAFF.

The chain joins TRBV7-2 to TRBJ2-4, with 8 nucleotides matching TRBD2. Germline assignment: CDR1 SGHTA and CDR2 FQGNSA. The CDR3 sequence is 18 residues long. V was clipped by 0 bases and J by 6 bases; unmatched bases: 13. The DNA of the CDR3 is TGTGCCAGCAGCTTAGCGCGGGGGCGGGGGGCGCCGGGAAACATTCAGTACTTC. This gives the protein CASSLARGRGAPGNIQYF.

DNA of the CDR3: TGTGCCAGCAGCATGGGCAGGGTAGGTAATGAAAAACTGTTTTTT. Amino acids: CASSMGRVGNEKLFF. This chain joins TRBV21-1 and TRBJ1-4; no DNA check was done on the table's D call, TRBD1. TRBV21-1 is designated a pseudogene. There are 15 residues in the CDR3.

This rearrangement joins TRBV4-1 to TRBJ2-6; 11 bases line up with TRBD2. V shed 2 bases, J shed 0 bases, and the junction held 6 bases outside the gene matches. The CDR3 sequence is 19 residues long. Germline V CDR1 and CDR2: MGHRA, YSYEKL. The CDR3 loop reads CASSQFPSGGSSGANVLTF. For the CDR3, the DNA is TGCGCCAGCAGCCAATTTCCTAGCGGGGGGTCCTCTGGGGCCAACGTCCTGACTTTC.

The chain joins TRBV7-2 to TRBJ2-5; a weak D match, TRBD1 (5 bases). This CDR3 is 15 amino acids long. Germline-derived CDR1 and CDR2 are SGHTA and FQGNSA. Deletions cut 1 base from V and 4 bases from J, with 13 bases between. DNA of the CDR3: TGTGCCAGCAGCTTAGTGGCAGGGAATTTAGAGACCCAGTACTTC. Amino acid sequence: CASSLVAGNLETQYF.

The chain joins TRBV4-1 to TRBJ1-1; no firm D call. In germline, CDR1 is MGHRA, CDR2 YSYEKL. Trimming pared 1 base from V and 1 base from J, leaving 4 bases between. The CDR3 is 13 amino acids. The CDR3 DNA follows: TGCGCCAGCAGCCAAGGGAGGAACACTGAAGCTTTCTTT. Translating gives CASSQGRNTEAFF.

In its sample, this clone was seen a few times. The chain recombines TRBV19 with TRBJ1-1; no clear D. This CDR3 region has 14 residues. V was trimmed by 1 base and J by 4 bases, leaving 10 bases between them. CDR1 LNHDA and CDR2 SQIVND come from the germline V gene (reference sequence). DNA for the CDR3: TGTGCCAGTAGTATAGTTGGGCTTCTCACTGAAGCTTTCTTT. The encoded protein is CASSIVGLLTEAFF.

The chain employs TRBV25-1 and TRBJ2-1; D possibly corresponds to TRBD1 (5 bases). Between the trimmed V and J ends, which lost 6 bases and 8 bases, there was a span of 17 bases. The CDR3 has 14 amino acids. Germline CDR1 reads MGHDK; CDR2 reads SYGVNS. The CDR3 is CASSAIGAAHEQFF. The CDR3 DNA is TGTGCCAGCAGCGCAATTGGGGCAGCCCATGAGCAGTTCTTC.

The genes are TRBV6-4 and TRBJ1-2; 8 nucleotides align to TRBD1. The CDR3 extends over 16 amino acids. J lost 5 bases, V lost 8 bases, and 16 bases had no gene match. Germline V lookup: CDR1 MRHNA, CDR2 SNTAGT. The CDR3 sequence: CASLEKLQGGSYGYTF. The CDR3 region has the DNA TGTGCCAGCCTCGAAAAATTACAGGGGGGTAGTTATGGCTACACCTTC.

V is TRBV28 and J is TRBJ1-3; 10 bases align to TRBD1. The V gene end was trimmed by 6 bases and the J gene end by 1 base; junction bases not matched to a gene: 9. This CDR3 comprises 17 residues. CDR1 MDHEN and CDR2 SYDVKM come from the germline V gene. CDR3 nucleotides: TGTGCCAGCAGCTCCTCAGACAGGGGGCTTTCTGGAAACACCATATATTTT. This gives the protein CASSSSDRGLSGNTIYF.

The CDR3 loop is CASSQGLNTEAFF. The CDR3 DNA sequence: TGTGCCAGCAGCCAGGGGTTGAACACTGAAGCTTTCTTT. The V and J genes are TRBV9 and TRBJ1-1; tentatively, D is TRBD1 (6 bases). Germline loops: CDR1 SGDLS, CDR2 YYNGEE. The CDR3 consists of 13 residues. Deletions cut 4 bases from V and 0 bases from J, with 7 bases between.

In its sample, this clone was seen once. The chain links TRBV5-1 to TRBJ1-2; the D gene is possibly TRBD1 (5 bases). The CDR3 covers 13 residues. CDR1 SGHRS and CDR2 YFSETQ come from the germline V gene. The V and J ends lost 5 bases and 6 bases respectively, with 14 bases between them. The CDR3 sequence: CASRTGSQDGYTF. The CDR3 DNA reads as TGCGCCAGCAGAACAGGCTCTCAGGATGGCTACACCTTC.

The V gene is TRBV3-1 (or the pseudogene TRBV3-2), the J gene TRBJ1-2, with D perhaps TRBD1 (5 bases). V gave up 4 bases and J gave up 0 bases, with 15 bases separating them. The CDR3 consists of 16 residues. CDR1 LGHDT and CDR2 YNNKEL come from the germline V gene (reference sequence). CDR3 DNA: TGTGCCAGCAGCCGGATTCGACAGCCTACTAACTATGGCTACACCTTC. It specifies CASSRIRQPTNYGYTF.

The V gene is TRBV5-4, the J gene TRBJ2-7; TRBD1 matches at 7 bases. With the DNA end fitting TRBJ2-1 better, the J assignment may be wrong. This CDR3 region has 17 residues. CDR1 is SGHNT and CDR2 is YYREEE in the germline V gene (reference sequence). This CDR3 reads CASSGRPRTTGFNEQFF. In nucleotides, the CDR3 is TGTGCCAGCAGCGGTCGGCCCAGGACGACAGGGTTCAATGAGCAGTTCTTC.

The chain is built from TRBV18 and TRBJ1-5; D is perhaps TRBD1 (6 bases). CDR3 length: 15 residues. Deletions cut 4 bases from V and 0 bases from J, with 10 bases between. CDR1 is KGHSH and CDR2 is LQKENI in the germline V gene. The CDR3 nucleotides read TGTGCCAGCTCACGCAGGGGAGATAGCAATCAGCCCCAGCATTTT. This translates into CASSRRGDSNQPQHF. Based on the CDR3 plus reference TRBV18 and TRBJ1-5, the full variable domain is NAGVMQNPRHLVRRRGQEARLRCSPMKGHSHVYWYRQLPEEGLKFMVYLQKENIIDESGMPKERFSAEFPKEGPSILRIQQVVRGDSAAYFCASSRRGDSNQPQHFGDGTRLSIL.

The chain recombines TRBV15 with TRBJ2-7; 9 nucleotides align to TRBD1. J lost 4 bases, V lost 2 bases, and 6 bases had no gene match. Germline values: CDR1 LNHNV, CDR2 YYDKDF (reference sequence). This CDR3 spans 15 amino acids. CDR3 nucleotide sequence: TGTGCCACCAGCAGAAGGGACAGGGAACGATACGAGCAGTACTTC. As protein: CATSRRDRERYEQYF.

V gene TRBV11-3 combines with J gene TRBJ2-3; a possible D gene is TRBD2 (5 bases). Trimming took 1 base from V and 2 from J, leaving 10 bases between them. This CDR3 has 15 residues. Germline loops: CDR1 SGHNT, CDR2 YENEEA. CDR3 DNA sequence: TGTGCCAGCAGCTTAGGCTGGGAGACCACAGATACGCAGTATTTT. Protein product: CASSLGWETTDTQYF.

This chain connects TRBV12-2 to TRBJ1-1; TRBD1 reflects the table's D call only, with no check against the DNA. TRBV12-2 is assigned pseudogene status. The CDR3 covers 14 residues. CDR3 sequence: CASRSQGPPAEAFF. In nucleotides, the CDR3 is TGTGCAAGCCGCAGCCAGGGCCCGCCCGCTGAAGCTTTCTTT.

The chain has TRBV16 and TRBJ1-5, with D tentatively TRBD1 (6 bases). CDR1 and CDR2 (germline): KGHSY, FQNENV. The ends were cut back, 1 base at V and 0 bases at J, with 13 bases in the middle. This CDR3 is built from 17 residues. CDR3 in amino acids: CASSQYGRGNSNQPQHF. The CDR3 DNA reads TGTGCCAGCAGCCAATATGGCAGGGGAAATAGCAATCAGCCCCAGCATTTT. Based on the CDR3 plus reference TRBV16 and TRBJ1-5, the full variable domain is GEEVAQTPKHLVRGEGQKAKLYCAPIKGHSYVFWYQQVLKNEFKFLISFQNENVFDETGMPKERFSAKCLPNSPCSLEIQATKLEDSAVYFCASSQYGRGNSNQPQHFGDGTRLSIL.

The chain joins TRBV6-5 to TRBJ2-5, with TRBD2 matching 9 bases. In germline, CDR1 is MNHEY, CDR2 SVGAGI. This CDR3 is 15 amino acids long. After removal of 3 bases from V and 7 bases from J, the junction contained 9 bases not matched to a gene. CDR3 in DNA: TGTGCCAGCAGTTATTTGGCGGGGGGGCATAGGACCCAGTACTTC. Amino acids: CASSYLAGGHRTQYF.

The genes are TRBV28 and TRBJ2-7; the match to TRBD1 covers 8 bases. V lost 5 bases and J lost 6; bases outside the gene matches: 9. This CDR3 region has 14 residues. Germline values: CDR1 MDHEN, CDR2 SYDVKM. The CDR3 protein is CASSPGGVVSEQYV. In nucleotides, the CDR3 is TGTGCCAGCAGTCCAGGGGGCGTAGTCAGCGAGCAGTACGTC.